These 8 T cell receptor beta chains originate from one sample sequenced in a study of a mutant IDH1 vaccine in newly diagnosed glioma (dated by TCRdb to the early 2020s). Their antigens are not known. In the paper's terms, the time point label means: week 11, during vaccination. Each vaccine dose, consisting of 300 ug of a 20-mer mutant IDH1 peptide in Montanide, was administered subcutaneously with topical imiquimod. Library method: the immunoSEQ multiplex PCR assay. TCRdb took over this immuneACCESS table, retaining in-frame rearrangements with V and J assigned. Such tables are incomplete; in checked studies, under half of the missing clones stem from an unresolved V gene, and the remainder is unexplained. The sample table shows approximately 21,000 clones, and roughly 91% are seen once. The top ten hold around 6% of the sample. Sequenced material: PBMCs, taken from a glioma patient whose treatment included an IDH1 peptide vaccine. The receptors here all came from a woman aged 40 to 50 with glioma.

The count of this clone is one. The chain carries TRBV4-3 and TRBJ2-5; D is perhaps TRBD2 (6 bases). The CDR3 has 14 amino acids. V lost 0 bases to trimming and J lost 7 bases, with 12 bases between them. Germline V gene data show CDR1 as LGHNA and CDR2 as YSLEER. CDR3 in amino acids: CASSQDGGLATQYF. DNA of the CDR3: TGCGCCAGCAGCCAAGATGGAGGGTTGGCGACCCAGTACTTC.

The V and J genes are TRBV4-1 and TRBJ1-4, with TRBD1 matching 7 bases. V gave up 4 bases and J gave up 4 bases; unmatched junction bases: 6. Germline V gives CDR1 MGHRA, CDR2 YSYEKL. The CDR3 totals 15 residues. CDR3 coding DNA: TGCGCCAGCAGCCGAACAGGGGTCTTTAATGAAAAACTGTTTTTT. Its protein is CASSRTGVFNEKLFF.

The rearrangement joins TRBV29-1 to TRBJ2-7; 11 bases line up with TRBD2. The germline V gene encodes CDR1 SQVTM and CDR2 ANQGSEA. The CDR3 contains 16 residues. Trimming cost V 7 bases and J 8 bases; bases outside gene matches: 19. This CDR3 reads CSALGGLAGGPIQQYF. CDR3 sequence (DNA): TGCAGCGCCCTAGGGGGGTTAGCGGGAGGGCCGATCCAGCAGTACTTC.

The genes are TRBV5-1 and TRBJ2-1; 16 nucleotides agree with TRBD2. After removal of 4 bases from V and 15 bases from J, the junction contained 4 bases not matched to a gene. There are 13 residues in the CDR3. The germline V gene has CDR1 SGHRS and CDR2 YFSETQ. The CDR3 DNA follows: TGCGCCAGCAGCGTGGGGACTAGCGGGGGGGTGTTCTTC. This translates into CASSVGTSGGVFF.

This chain connects TRBV7-8 to TRBJ1-2; D ambiguous. Trimming shortened V by 5 bases and J by 2 bases, and 9 bases separated the two germline ends. The CDR3 has 13 residues. CDR1 is SGHVS, CDR2 FQNEAQ, per germline. The CDR3 DNA follows: TGTGCCAGCAGCCGAGACCAGAACTATGGCTACACCTTC. The encoded protein is CASSRDQNYGYTF.

The gene calls are TRBV4-3 and TRBJ1-5; D might be TRBD1 (5 bases). The germline gives CDR1 LGHNA, CDR2 YSLEER. The CDR3 contains 15 residues. V gave up 0 bases and J gave up 3 bases, with 9 bases separating them. The CDR3 spells CASSQDQGPNQPQHF. DNA of the CDR3: TGCGCCAGCAGCCAAGATCAGGGACCCAATCAGCCCCAGCATTTT.

The gene calls are TRBV7-2 and TRBJ2-7; perhaps TRBD2 as D (6 bases). From germline, CDR1 is SGHTA and CDR2 FQGNSA. The CDR3 sequence is 15 residues long. V was cut by 1 base and J by 3 bases, with 13 bases left in between. CDR3 residues: CASSLDFGGIYEQYF. Written as DNA, the CDR3 is TGTGCCAGCAGCTTAGATTTTGGCGGGATCTACGAGCAGTACTTC.

V is TRBV9 and J is TRBJ1-1, with 11 bases matching TRBD1. V was clipped by 1 base and J by 6 bases; unmatched bases: 5. The germline V gene encodes CDR1 SGDLS and CDR2 YYNGEE. The length of the CDR3 is 15 residues. Here the CDR3 DNA reads TGTGCCAGCAGCGTAAGGGACAGGGGGACCGCTGAAGCTTTCTTT. Encoded protein: CASSVRDRGTAEAFF.